These 26 T cell receptor beta chains originate from one sample sequenced in a study of blood T cell repertoires in COVID-19. Libraries were prepared by immunoSEQ multiplex PCR; TCRdb keeps only in-frame clonotypes and omits some of them. Here the sample spans about 230,000 clones, approximately 80% being singletons. Material for sequencing was peripheral blood. Receptor source: a man in his forties or fifties who had recovered from COVID-19.

The chain uses TRBV18 and TRBJ1-2; D is unclear. In germline, CDR1 is KGHSH, CDR2 LQKENI. The CDR3 has 14 residues. V lost 2 bases, J lost 5 bases, and 12 bases lay in between. The CDR3, as DNA: TGTGCCAGCTCACCAGGCTCCGCCGGGTATGGCTACACCTTC. Translating gives CASSPGSAGYGYTF. Full variable domain (outside the CDR3, taken from reference TRBV18 and TRBJ1-2): NAGVMQNPRHLVRRRGQEARLRCSPMKGHSHVYWYRQLPEEGLKFMVYLQKENIIDESGMPKERFSAEFPKEGPSILRIQQVVRGDSAAYFCASSPGSAGYGYTFGSGTRLTVV.

This chain connects TRBV5-4 to TRBJ2-7, with a possible D match to TRBD1 (6 bases). The CDR3 is 14 amino acids. Trimming left V 2 bases short and J 0 bases short, with 9 bases between. Germline CDR1 and CDR2: SGHNT and YYREEE (reference sequence). The CDR3 region has the DNA TGTGCCAGCAGCTTTGGGGGCCCCTCCTACGAGCAGTACTTC. Encoded protein: CASSFGGPSYEQYF.

This chain joins TRBV19 and TRBJ2-1; the match to TRBD2 covers 12 bases. Germline lookup yields CDR1 LNHDA and CDR2 SQIVND (reference sequence). This CDR3 spans 20 amino acids. The junction had 17 bases not matched to a gene; V was cut back by 4 bases and J by 4 bases. CDR3 nucleotides: TGTGCCAGTAGTAGCGAAACTAGCGGGGGGACGAGAACGGTATACAATGAGCAGTTCTTC. It yields the protein CASSSETSGGTRTVYNEQFF. Supplemented by reference TRBV19 and TRBJ2-1, the full variable domain reads DGGITQSPKYLFRKEGQNVTLSCEQNLNHDAMYWYRQDPGQGLRLIYYSQIVNDFQKGDIAEGYSVSREKKESFPLTVTSAQKNPTAFYLCASSSETSGGTRTVYNEQFFGPGTRLTVL.

The chain joins TRBV5-6 to TRBJ2-1, with 10 bases aligning to TRBD2. V dropped 0 bases and J dropped 9; count of bases not matched to a gene: 6. Germline values: CDR1 SGHDT, CDR2 YYEEEE. The CDR3 sequence is 15 residues long. Written as DNA, the CDR3 is TGTGCCAGCAGCTTGGCGGGGACTAGCGTTCTTGAGCAGTTCTTC. Amino acid sequence: CASSLAGTSVLEQFF. The full variable domain, rest sourced from reference TRBV5-6 and TRBJ2-1, is DAGVTQSPTHLIKTRGQQVTLRCSPKSGHDTVSWYQQALGQGPQFIFQYYEEEERQRGNFPDRFSGHQFPNYSSELNVNALLLGDSALYLCASSLAGTSVLEQFFGPGTRLTVL.

This clone is a singleton in its sample. The chain employs TRBV30 and TRBJ2-5, with D perhaps matching TRBD2 (6 bases). Germline V lookup: CDR1 GTSNPN, CDR2 SVGIG (reference sequence). The CDR3 is made up of 14 amino acids. CDR3 loop: CAWGVWAMQETQYF. The DNA of the CDR3 is TGTGCGTGGGGGGTCTGGGCTATGCAAGAGACCCAGTACTTC.

The chain couples TRBV16 to TRBJ1-2, with a weak D call TRBD1 (6 bases). V dropped 2 bases and J dropped 6 bases, with 13 bases sitting between them. Germline CDR1 and CDR2: KGHSY and FQNENV. There are 14 residues in the CDR3. CDR3 nucleotides: TGTGCCAGCAGCCAACAGGGGCCCCTTGATGGCTACACCTTC. This sequence encodes CASSQQGPLDGYTF.

The chain combines TRBV2 with TRBJ2-1, with 12 bases identical to TRBD2. V shed 7 bases, J shed 6 bases, and the junction held 7 bases outside the gene matches. Germline-derived CDR1 and CDR2 are SNHLY and FYNNEI. The CDR3 is made up of 15 amino acids. The CDR3 loop reads CASTPLGLAGNEQFF. The CDR3 nucleotides are TGTGCCAGCACTCCCTTGGGACTAGCGGGCAATGAGCAGTTCTTC.

The table lists this clone with a count of one. V gene TRBV6-5 combines with J gene TRBJ2-3; 7 bases align to TRBD1. Per the germline V gene, CDR1 is MNHEY and CDR2 is SVGAGI. V lost 4 bases, J lost 3 bases, and 4 bases stayed unmatched. The CDR3 is 14 residues long. In DNA form, the CDR3 reads TGTGCCAGCAGTTCGGGACAGATGACAGATACGCAGTATTTT. Its translation is CASSSGQMTDTQYF.

The rearrangement joins TRBV24-1 to TRBJ2-7; 8 bases are shared with TRBD2. CDR1 and CDR2 from the germline V gene are KGHDR and SFDVKD. CDR3 length: 14 amino acids. The J segment lost 7 bases and the V segment lost 4 bases, leaving 8 bases of the junction unmatched. The CDR3 sequence: CATSESGGRGEQYF. DNA for the CDR3: TGTGCCACCAGTGAGAGCGGGGGCCGGGGGGAGCAGTACTTC.

The chain couples TRBV7-2 to TRBJ1-1, with D possibly being TRBD1 (6 bases). The CDR3 length is 13 residues. V was pared by 4 bases and J by 2 bases, with 8 bases between. Germline assignment: CDR1 SGHTA and CDR2 FQGNSA. In nucleotides, the CDR3 is TGTGCCAGCAGCTCAGGGGCCAACACTGAAGCTTTCTTT. It is translated as CASSSGANTEAFF.

This rearrangement joins TRBV7-2 to TRBJ2-1; TRBD2 matches 7 bases. This CDR3 is 14 amino acids long. The V gene end was trimmed by 1 base and the J gene end by 9 bases; junction bases not matched to a gene: 6. CDR1 is SGHTA, CDR2 FQGNSA, per germline. The CDR3 is CASSLGLAEAEQFF. The CDR3 DNA reads TGTGCCAGCAGCTTAGGGCTAGCGGAGGCTGAGCAGTTCTTC.

The chain is built from TRBV10-2 and TRBJ2-7, with D tentatively TRBD2 (6 bases). V dropped 2 bases and J dropped 7 bases, with 15 bases sitting between them. The length of the CDR3 is 14 residues. Germline lookup yields CDR1 WSHSY and CDR2 SAAADI. CDR3 sequence: CASSEVGRRDEQYF. CDR3 nucleotide sequence: TGCGCCAGCAGTGAGGTGGGTCGGAGGGATGAGCAGTACTTC.

This chain joins TRBV10-3 and TRBJ1-2, with D maybe TRBD1 (6 bases). The CDR3 consists of 14 residues. Germline V gene data show CDR1 as ENHRY and CDR2 as SYGVKD. Trimming stripped 7 bases from V and 0 bases from J, with 12 bases between. The CDR3: CAIMGGQTNYGYTF. The CDR3 DNA follows: TGTGCCATCATGGGGGGGCAGACTAACTATGGCTACACCTTC.

This chain uses TRBV24-1 with TRBJ2-7, with 9 bases lining up with TRBD1. Looked up from germline, CDR1 is KGHDR and CDR2 is SFDVKD. With V trimmed by 4 bases and J by 4 bases, 4 bases remained unmatched. This CDR3 region has 14 residues. The chain's CDR3 is CATSDLGQGYEQYF. The CDR3 DNA follows: TGTGCCACCAGTGACCTGGGACAGGGTTACGAGCAGTACTTC.

The rearrangement uses TRBV24-1 and TRBJ2-1; tentative D call: TRBD2 (6 bases). CDR1 KGHDR and CDR2 SFDVKD come from the germline V gene. Trimming removed 2 bases at V and 5 bases at J, with 12 bases between. CDR3 length: 15 residues. CDR3 sequence (DNA): TGTGCCACCAGTGATTCTGGACTAAGAAACAATGAGCAGTTCTTC. Translated, it gives CATSDSGLRNNEQFF.

This clone has just a few counts. The V and J genes are TRBV14 and TRBJ2-1; 8 bases line up with TRBD2. The ends lost 2 bases at V and 3 bases at J; junction bases unmatched: 6. The CDR3 spans 16 residues. Per germline, CDR1 SGHDN and CDR2 FVKESK. CDR3 residues: CASSQFPAGVYNEQFF. The CDR3 DNA reads as TGTGCCAGCAGCCAATTCCCAGCGGGAGTCTACAATGAGCAGTTCTTC.

This clone was seen only once. The CDR3 coding sequence is TGCGCCAGCAGTCAATCGGGGCAGAAGAACACTGAAGCTTTCTTT. Protein sequence: CASSQSGQKNTEAFF. This chain connects TRBV23-1 to TRBJ1-1, with a possible D match to TRBD1 (5 bases). TRBV23-1 is classed as an ORF, of uncertain function. This CDR3 has 15 residues. The V end lost 0 bases, the J end lost 1 base, and 9 bases lay between the germline ends.

This chain joins TRBV7-2 and TRBJ2-5; 8 positions match TRBD2. CDR3 length: 14 residues. Germline-derived CDR1 and CDR2 are SGHTA and FQGNSA. V shed 6 bases and J 5 bases; nucleotides not matched to a gene: 8. DNA of the CDR3: TGTGCCAGCAGTTTTCGCCGGGAGGGTGAGACCCAGTACTTC. The encoded protein is CASSFRREGETQYF.

This sequence joins TRBV29-1 and TRBJ2-1, with 9 bases lining up with TRBD1. The ends lost 4 bases at V and 7 bases at J; junction bases unmatched: 11. The CDR3 has 15 amino acids. Germline V lookup: CDR1 SQVTM, CDR2 ANQGSEA. CDR3 nucleotide sequence: TGCAGCGTTGCTTGGGTGGGACAGGGAGAGAATGAGCAGTTCTTC. Residues: CSVAWVGQGENEQFF.

The chain combines TRBV5-4 with TRBJ2-1; tentative D call: TRBD2 (6 bases). The CDR3 covers 16 residues. Trimming took off 2 bases at V and 0 bases at J, with 12 bases between the two ends. Germline CDR1 SGHNT, CDR2 YYREEE (reference sequence). CDR3 nucleotides: TGTGCCAGCAGCTTCAACGGGGGTAGCTCCTACAATGAGCAGTTCTTC. It encodes CASSFNGGSSYNEQFF.

V gene TRBV30 combines with J gene TRBJ1-2, with D possibly matching TRBD1 (6 bases). Germline lookup yields CDR1 GTSNPN and CDR2 SVGIG (reference sequence). V shed 3 bases and J shed 7 bases, with 15 bases lying between them. The CDR3 consists of 13 residues. CDR3 DNA sequence: TGTGCCTGGAGCCAAGAGGGGGTGGGTGGCTACACCTTC. Translating it yields CAWSQEGVGGYTF.

The CDR3 sequence is CASSGLGLAGSAGELFF. For the CDR3, the DNA is TGTGCCAGCAGCGGATTGGGGTTAGCGGGGAGCGCCGGGGAGCTGTTTTTT. The chain carries TRBV5-6 and TRBJ2-2; TRBD2 matches at 8 bases. The ends lost 4 bases at V and 6 bases at J; junction bases unmatched: 14. CDR3 length: 17 residues. Germline V gene sequence: CDR1 SGHDT, CDR2 YYEEEE.

The gene calls are TRBV6-6 and TRBJ2-5; 10 bases map to TRBD2. CDR1 MNHNY and CDR2 SVGAGI come from the germline V gene (reference sequence). The ends lost 9 bases at V and 7 bases at J; junction bases unmatched: 5. The CDR3 has 12 amino acids. The CDR3 region is CARPSGSGTQYF. In DNA, the CDR3 is TGTGCCAGACCTAGCGGGAGTGGGACCCAGTACTTC.

This rearrangement joins TRBV12-3 or TRBV12-4 to TRBJ1-2, with 8 bases identical to TRBD1. The CDR3 runs to 13 residues. The J segment lost 4 bases and the V segment lost 6 bases, leaving 4 bases of the junction unmatched. CDR3 sequence reads: CASSRTGPYGYTF. The CDR3 DNA is TGTGCCAGCAGCCGGACAGGGCCCTATGGCTACACCTTC.

The chain links TRBV29-1 to TRBJ2-7, with D possibly being TRBD1 (6 bases). V was clipped by 6 bases and J by 3 bases, with 12 bases between them. The CDR3 loop spans 12 amino acids. From germline, CDR1 is SQVTM and CDR2 ANQGSEA. CDR3 residues: CSVVNRVYEQYF. The CDR3 nucleotides read TGCAGCGTCGTTAACAGGGTCTACGAGCAGTACTTC.

The chain is built from TRBV29-1 and TRBJ1-1, with 8 positions matching TRBD1. The germline V gene has CDR1 SQVTM and CDR2 ANQGSEA. The CDR3 covers 16 residues. V trimming: 2 bases; J trimming: 0 bases; junction bases outside the gene matches: 8. The CDR3 sequence is CSVERFRQGMNTEAFF. The DNA for the CDR3 is TGCAGCGTTGAAAGATTTAGACAGGGGATGAACACTGAAGCTTTCTTT.